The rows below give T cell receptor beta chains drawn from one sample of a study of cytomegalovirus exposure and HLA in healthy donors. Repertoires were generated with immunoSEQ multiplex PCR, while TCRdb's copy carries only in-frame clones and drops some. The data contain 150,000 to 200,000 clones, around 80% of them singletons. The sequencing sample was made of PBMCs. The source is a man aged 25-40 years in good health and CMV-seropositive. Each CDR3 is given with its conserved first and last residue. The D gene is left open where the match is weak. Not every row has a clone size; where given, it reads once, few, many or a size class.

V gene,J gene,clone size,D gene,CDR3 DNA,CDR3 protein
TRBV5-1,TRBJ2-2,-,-,TGCGCCAGCAGCTTGGGTGGCAGGGCCGGGGAGCTGTTTTTT,CASSLGGRAGELFF
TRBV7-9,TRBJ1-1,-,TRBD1,TGTGCCAGCAGTCCGGTCCCGGGACAGGGGTTGAACACTGAAGCTTTCTTT,CASSPVPGQGLNTEAFF
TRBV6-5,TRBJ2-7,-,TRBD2,TGTGCCAGCAGTGCCGGGACTAGCGGAACCTACGAGCAGTACTTC,CASSAGTSGTYEQYF
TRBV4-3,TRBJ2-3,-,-,TGCGCCAGCAGCCAAGATCCTGGCGGCGGATTCACAGATACGCAGTATTTT,CASSQDPGGGFTDTQYF
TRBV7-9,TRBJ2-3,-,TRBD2,TGTGCCAGCAGCTTAGGTAGCGGGGCTTGGGGAGATACGCAGTATTTT,CASSLGSGAWGDTQYF
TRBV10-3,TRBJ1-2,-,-,TGTGCCATCAGTGATCAGGCAGGGTCCGGCTATGGCTACACCTTC,CAISDQAGSGYGYTF
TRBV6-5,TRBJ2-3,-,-,TGTGCCAGCAGTTACTCGGCATCTAGCACAGATACGCAGTATTTT,CASSYSASSTDTQYF
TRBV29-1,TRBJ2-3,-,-,TGCAGCGTTGGAAAACCCGTAGTAAGCACAGATACGCAGTATTTT,CSVGKPVVSTDTQYF
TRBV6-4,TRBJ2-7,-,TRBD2,TGTGCCAGCACCCTGGGACTAGCGGACTACGAGCAGTACTTC,CASTLGLADYEQYF
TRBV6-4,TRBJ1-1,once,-,TGTGCCAGCAGTGCGACAGTGAACACTGAAGCTTTCTTT,CASSATVNTEAFF
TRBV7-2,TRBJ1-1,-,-,TGTGCCAGCAGCTTAGTAGCCGGGGGGAGGACTGAAGCTTTCTTT,CASSLVAGGRTEAFF
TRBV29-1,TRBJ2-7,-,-,TGCAGCGTTGAAGATGAACGGGAGTGCGTGGACGAGCAGTACTTC,CSVEDERECVDEQYF
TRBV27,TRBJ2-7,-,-,TGTGCCAGCAGTTTACATCGCCACTCGAGCTCCTACGAGCAGTACTTC,CASSLHRHSSSYEQYF
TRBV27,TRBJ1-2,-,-,TGTGCCAGCAGTTCGCAGGGTCGGGGCTACACCTTC,CASSSQGRGYTF
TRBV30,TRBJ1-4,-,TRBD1,TGTGCCTGGGACCGGGACAGGATTAATGAAAAACTGTTTTTT,CAWDRDRINEKLFF
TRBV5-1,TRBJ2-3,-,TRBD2,TGCGCCAGCAGCTTGGCCCGTCTAGCGGGAGGAACTAGCACAGATACGCAGTATTTT,CASSLARLAGGTSTDTQYF
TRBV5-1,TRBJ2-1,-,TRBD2,TGCGCCAGCAGCCTACAACCACGCGGGGGGGCGTACAATGAGCAGTTCTTC,CASSLQPRGGAYNEQFF
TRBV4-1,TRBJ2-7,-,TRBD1,TGCGCCAGCAGCCAAGGACAGGGGTTCCCCTACGAGCAGTACTTC,CASSQGQGFPYEQYF
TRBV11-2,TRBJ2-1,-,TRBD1,TGTGCCAGCAGCTTCCTCGGGGCGGACAGGACCTACAATGAGCAGTTCTTC,CASSFLGADRTYNEQFF
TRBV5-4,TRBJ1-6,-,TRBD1,TGTGCCAGCAGCCCGGGACAGGGGATAGTCTCACCCCTCCACTTT,CASSPGQGIVSPLHF
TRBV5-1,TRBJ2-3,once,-,TGCGCCAGCAGCTTGACAGGGTTTTCTAGCACAGATACGCAGTATTTT,CASSLTGFSSTDTQYF
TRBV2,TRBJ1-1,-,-,TGTGCCAGCAGTGAGAGGCGGGGGGGAACTGAAGCTTTCTTT,CASSERRGGTEAFF
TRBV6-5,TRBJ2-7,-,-,TGTGCCAGCGGCCGGGGGGCAGACTACGAGCAGTACTTC,CASGRGADYEQYF
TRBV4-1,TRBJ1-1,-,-,TGCGCCAGCAGCCAATACGGTATTCGGGGGAACACTGAAGCTTTCTTT,CASSQYGIRGNTEAFF
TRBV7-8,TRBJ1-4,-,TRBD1,TGTGCCAGCAGCTCATCACTCCGGGACAGGGGTGGTTTTGATGAAAAACTGTTTTTT,CASSSSLRDRGGFDEKLFF
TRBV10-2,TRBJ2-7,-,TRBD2,TGTGCCAGCAGTGAGTCGGGGGGTCTATGGTACGAGCAGTACTTC,CASSESGGLWYEQYF
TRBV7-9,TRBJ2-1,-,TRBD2,TGTGCCAGCAGCCTCCTTACCGGGACTAGCACCTACAATGAGCAGTTCTTC,CASSLLTGTSTYNEQFF
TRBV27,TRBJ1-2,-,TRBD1,TGTGCCAGCAGCGGACAGGGCCCTTTGTGGGGCTACACCTTC,CASSGQGPLWGYTF
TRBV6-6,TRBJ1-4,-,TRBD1,TGTGCCAGCAGTGAGACAGGGATGTGGGAAAAACTGTTTTTT,CASSETGMWEKLFF
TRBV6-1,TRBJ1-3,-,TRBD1,TGTGCCAGCTACAGGGGACATACGACTGGAAACACCATATATTTT,CASYRGHTTGNTIYF
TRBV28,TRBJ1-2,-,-,TGTGCCACCTCACGAGTCGACACAGCTAACTATGGCTACACCTTC,CATSRVDTANYGYTF
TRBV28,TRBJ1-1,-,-,TGTGCCAGCAGATCCTTCAGGGTTGGTAACACTGAAGCTTTCTTT,CASRSFRVGNTEAFF
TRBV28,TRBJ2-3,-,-,TGTGCCAGCAGTTTAGTGAACTCGCGGAGCAGCCGTTTT,CASSLVNSRSSRF
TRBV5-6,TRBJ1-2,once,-,TGTGCCAGCAGCTTGCAGGCCTACTATGGCTACACCTTC,CASSLQAYYGYTF
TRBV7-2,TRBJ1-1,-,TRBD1,TGTGCCAGCAGCCAGACGACAGGGGGGGACACTGAAGCTTTCTTT,CASSQTTGGDTEAFF
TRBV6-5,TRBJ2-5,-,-,TGTGCCAGCAGTTACCGGGGCGGGGACGAGACCCAGTACTTC,CASSYRGGDETQYF
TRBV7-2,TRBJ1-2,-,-,TGTGCCAGCAGCCCGGTTAAGTTGGATGGCTACACCTTC,CASSPVKLDGYTF
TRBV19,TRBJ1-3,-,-,TGTGCCAGTACCATGCCGGACAGCTTGAGCTCTGGAAACACCATATATTTT,CASTMPDSLSSGNTIYF
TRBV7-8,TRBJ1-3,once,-,TGTGCCAGCAGCTTAGTCGGAGTCAGGGAAGCGGGAAACACCATATATTTT,CASSLVGVREAGNTIYF
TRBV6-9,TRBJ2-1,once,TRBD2,TGTGCCAGCAGTTATTCGACTAGCACCTCCTACAATGAGCAGTTCTTC,CASSYSTSTSYNEQFF
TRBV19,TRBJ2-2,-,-,TGTGCCAGTGTACAGGGTGCCGGGGAGCTGTTTTTT,CASVQGAGELFF
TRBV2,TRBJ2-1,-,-,TGTGCCAGCAGCTATAGCCGAAATGAGCAGTTCTTC,CASSYSRNEQFF
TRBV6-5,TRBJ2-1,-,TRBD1,TGTGCCAGCAGTTACGACAGGGGGCTGAGGAATGAGCAGTTCTTC,CASSYDRGLRNEQFF
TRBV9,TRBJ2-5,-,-,TGTGCCAGCAGCGTAGGAAGTCGCGGCCAAGAGACCCAGTACTTC,CASSVGSRGQETQYF
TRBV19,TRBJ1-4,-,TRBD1,TGTGCCAGTAGTACCCGGACAGGTTCGGGTAATGAAAAACTGTTTTTT,CASSTRTGSGNEKLFF
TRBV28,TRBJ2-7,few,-,TGTGCCGTAGGGGCAGAGGCCTACGAGCAGTACTTC,CAVGAEAYEQYF
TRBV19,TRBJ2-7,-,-,TGTGCCAGTACGGCGGCGAGCGGCTACGAGCAGTACTTC,CASTAASGYEQYF
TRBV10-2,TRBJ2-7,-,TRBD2,TGCGCCAGCATGGATTGGACTAGCCGCGAAGGCGAGCAGTACTTC,CASMDWTSREGEQYF
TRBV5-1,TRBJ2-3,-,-,TGCGCCAGCAGCTTTGAACTCAGCACAGATACGCAGTATTTT,CASSFELSTDTQYF
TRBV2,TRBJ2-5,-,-,TGTGCCAGCCTTTATTCCGCGACACCTAAGCAAGAGACCCAGTACTTC,CASLYSATPKQETQYF
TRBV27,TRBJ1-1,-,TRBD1,TGTGCCAGCAGCTCCCAACAGGGGCGCGTGGACACTGAAGCTTTCTTT,CASSSQQGRVDTEAFF
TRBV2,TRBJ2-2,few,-,TGTGCCAGCAGTGGCACCTATGCGGGCACCGGGGAGCTGTTTTTT,CASSGTYAGTGELFF
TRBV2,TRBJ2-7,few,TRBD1,TGTGCCAGCAGTGCCAGCACAGGGGTCCACGAGCAGTACTTC,CASSASTGVHEQYF